The 11 T cell receptor beta chains below were found in one sample sequenced in a study of T cell repertoires in ileal Crohn's disease. Assay: immunoSEQ multiplex PCR; the TCRdb copy retains only in-frame clones and omits some. The top ten hold around 1.6% of the sample, which has just over 7,000 clones, about 92% seen once. The sample was ileal tissue. The receptor set was obtained from an adult with Crohn's disease.

The V call is TRBV19, the J call TRBJ2-5, with TRBD2 identical over 8 bases. V was clipped by 0 bases and J by 5 bases; unmatched bases: 2. The CDR3 loop spans 14 amino acids. Germline CDR1 reads LNHDA; CDR2 reads SQIVND (reference sequence). CDR3 bases: TGTGCCAGTAGTATAGATACGGGGGGGGAGACCCAGTACTTC. Its translation is CASSIDTGGETQYF.

The chain links TRBV6-6 to TRBJ1-5, with D hard to call. CDR3 length: 15 residues. The V end lost 2 bases, the J end lost 3 bases, and 11 bases lay between the germline ends. CDR1 MNHNY and CDR2 SVGAGI come from the germline V gene (reference sequence). The CDR3 region has the DNA TGTGCCAGCAGTTACGCCAGGATGTTCAATCAGCCCCAGCATTTT. It translates to CASSYARMFNQPQHF.

This clone was seen only once. This chain connects TRBV28 to TRBJ2-7, with 8 bases identical to TRBD2. Germline trimming cut 6 bases from V and 0 bases from J; bases unmatched to any gene: 7. This CDR3 contains 15 residues. Germline lookup yields CDR1 MDHEN and CDR2 SYDVKM. The CDR3 reads CASRLGGTSSYEQYF. As DNA, the CDR3 is TGTGCCAGCAGGTTGGGAGGGACTAGCTCCTACGAGCAGTACTTC.

This sequence joins TRBV11-2 and TRBJ2-1; D unclear. CDR3 length: 13 residues. Looked up from germline, CDR1 is SGHAT and CDR2 is FQNNGV. Trimming removed 4 bases at V and 4 bases at J, with 8 bases between. As DNA, the CDR3 is TGTGCCAGCAGCTCCGACACTTACAATGAGCAGTTCTTC. Encoded protein: CASSSDTYNEQFF.

CDR3 region: CAWAQGIGGYTF. As DNA, the CDR3 is TGTGCCTGGGCTCAGGGGATCGGTGGCTACACCTTC. The V and J genes are TRBV30 and TRBJ1-2; possibly TRBD1 for D (6 bases). With 5 bases removed from V and 7 bases from J, the gap between germline ends came to 14 bases. CDR1 and CDR2 (germline): GTSNPN, SVGIG (reference sequence). This CDR3 has 12 amino acids.

The V and J genes are TRBV6-5 and TRBJ1-6; 9 nucleotides align to TRBD1. Trimming took 6 bases from V and 11 from J; bases not matched to a gene: 8. This CDR3 is 14 amino acids long. Germline values: CDR1 MNHEY, CDR2 SVGAGI. DNA for the CDR3: TGTGCCAGCAGCCCGGGACAGGGTGGGGCACCCCTCCACTTT. Its protein product is CASSPGQGGAPLHF.

The chain combines TRBV19 with TRBJ1-1; tentatively, D is TRBD1 (5 bases). This CDR3 is built from 14 residues. The V gene lost 7 bases and the J gene lost 7 bases, with 19 bases spanning the gap. In germline, CDR1 is LNHDA, CDR2 SQIVND (reference sequence). The CDR3 loop reads CASTDDSHLFEAFF. The CDR3 DNA follows: TGTGCCAGTACTGACGACAGCCACCTGTTTGAAGCTTTCTTT. The full variable domain, its missing parts supplied by reference TRBV19 and TRBJ1-1, is DGGITQSPKYLFRKEGQNVTLSCEQNLNHDAMYWYRQDPGQGLRLIYYSQIVNDFQKGDIAEGYSVSREKKESFPLTVTSAQKNPTAFYLCASTDDSHLFEAFFGQGTRLTVV.

The J gene is TRBJ2-5, the V gene TRBV29-1; perhaps TRBD1 as D (6 bases). This CDR3 comprises 13 residues. Trimming left V 8 bases short and J 1 base short, with 14 bases between. Germline assignment: CDR1 SQVTM and CDR2 ANQGSEA. DNA for the CDR3: TGCAGCACGGACAGTCCCTTCCAAGAGACCCAGTACTTC. Translation gives CSTDSPFQETQYF.

The rearrangement uses TRBV2 and TRBJ2-5; D is perhaps TRBD2 (5 bases). The J call could be wrong; TRBJ2-7 is a better fit for the DNA end. Germline V gene sequence: CDR1 SNHLY, CDR2 FYNNEI. The CDR3 consists of 13 residues. CDR3 residues: CASRRTVAYEQYF. CDR3 DNA: TGTGCCAGCAGGAGGACTGTCGCCTACGAGCAGTACTTC.

This clone was seen just once. The CDR3 DNA sequence: TGTGCCAGCTCACCACCGAGGGAGGGCTACAATGAGCAGTTCTTC. It specifies CASSPPREGYNEQFF. The gene calls are TRBV18 and TRBJ2-1, with 7 bases lining up with TRBD2. V shed 0 bases and J 3 bases; nucleotides not matched to a gene: 2. CDR1 and CDR2 (germline): KGHSH, LQKENI. This CDR3 has 15 residues.

The chain combines TRBV2 with TRBJ1-2, with unresolved D. The CDR3 runs 11 residues. V lost 7 bases, J lost 0 bases, and 3 bases lay in between. Per germline, CDR1 SNHLY and CDR2 FYNNEI. The DNA for the CDR3 is TGTGCCAGCACCGCTAACTATGGCTACACCTTC. This codes for CASTANYGYTF.